A single sample is the source of the 28 T cell receptor beta chains below, sequenced in a study of cytomegalovirus exposure and HLA in healthy donors. The primer mix had 60 Vbeta and 13 Jbeta primers. Data came from immunoSEQ multiplex PCR; TCRdb stores just in-frame clones and leaves some out. The sample has 95,000 to 150,000 clones, 15% seen once. The source material was PBMCs. The receptors here all came from a woman under 30 in good health and CMV-seronegative.

V and J are TRBV5-1 and TRBJ1-3; 8 nucleotides align to TRBD1. The CDR3 length is 17 residues. CDR1 is SGHRS, CDR2 YFSETQ, per germline. V shed 0 bases and J 0 bases; nucleotides not matched to a gene: 5. CDR3 loop: CASSLAPTGGSGNTIYF. CDR3 DNA: TGCGCCAGCAGCTTGGCCCCTACAGGGGGCTCTGGAAACACCATATATTTT. The complete variable domain, with remaining parts taken from reference TRBV5-1 and TRBJ1-3, reads KAGVTQTPRYLIKTRGQQVTLSCSPISGHRSVSWYQQTPGQGLQFLFEYFSETQRNKGNFPGRFSGRQFSNSRSEMNVSTLELGDSALYLCASSLAPTGGSGNTIYFGEGSWLTVV.

This chain links TRBV28 with TRBJ1-2; maybe TRBD1 (6 bases). The CDR3 is 13 amino acids. The V end lost 4 bases, the J end lost 5 bases, and 11 bases lay between the germline ends. CDR1 MDHEN and CDR2 SYDVKM come from the germline V gene. CDR3 sequence reads: CASSYRTGYGYTF. CDR3 nucleotide sequence: TGTGCCAGCAGTTACCGAACAGGGTATGGCTACACCTTC.

The chain employs TRBV6-1 and TRBJ2-4; D uncertain. Per germline, CDR1 MNHNS and CDR2 SASEGT. V was pared by 0 bases and J by 0 bases, with 9 bases between. The CDR3 contains 16 residues. CDR3 region: CASSEATRGAKNIQYF. The CDR3 DNA sequence: TGTGCCAGCAGTGAAGCAACCAGAGGAGCCAAAAACATTCAGTACTTC.

V and J are TRBV29-1 and TRBJ1-1; 9 nucleotides match TRBD1. CDR1 SQVTM and CDR2 ANQGSEA come from the germline V gene. V dropped 7 bases and J dropped 5; count of bases not matched to a gene: 5. This CDR3 comprises 12 residues. The CDR3 DNA is TGCAGCGCGGGGGACAGGGCAACTGAAGCTTTCTTT. Residues: CSAGDRATEAFF.

This clone appeared a few times. V usage is TRBV27 and J usage is TRBJ1-1, with TRBD1 matching 8 bases. CDR3 length equals 16 residues. Germline trimming cut 5 bases from V and 8 bases from J; bases unmatched to any gene: 16. The germline V gene has CDR1 MNHEY and CDR2 SMNVEV (reference sequence). This CDR3 reads CASSTRTGRSQVEAFF. In DNA form, the CDR3 reads TGTGCCAGCAGTACCCGGACAGGGCGCTCTCAGGTGGAAGCTTTCTTT.

The sample holds a few counts of this clone. The chain carries TRBV9 and TRBJ2-2; TRBD1 might be the D (6 bases). Germline V CDR1 and CDR2: SGDLS, YYNGEE. V lost 3 bases to trimming and J lost 4 bases, with 13 bases between them. The CDR3 contains 15 residues. CDR3 loop: CASSGTGHPTGELFF. CDR3 DNA sequence: TGTGCCAGCAGCGGAACGGGACACCCCACCGGGGAGCTGTTTTTT.

This rearrangement joins TRBV6-1 to TRBJ1-5; TRBD1 might be the D (6 bases). CDR3 size: 15 residues. Looked up from germline, CDR1 is MNHNS and CDR2 is SASEGT. V gave up 3 bases and J gave up 6 bases, with 15 bases separating them. The CDR3 spells CASSDGGGRAQPQHF. CDR3 coding DNA: TGTGCCAGCAGTGATGGCGGGGGGCGCGCTCAGCCCCAGCATTTT.

The sample holds a few counts of this clone. The CDR3 sequence: CASSQDRLAGAVDYEQYF. In nucleotides, the CDR3 is TGTGCCAGCAGCCAAGATCGATTAGCGGGGGCCGTAGACTACGAGCAGTACTTC. The rearrangement links TRBV4-2 to TRBJ2-7; 9 nucleotides align to TRBD2. In germline, CDR1 is LGHNA, CDR2 YNFKEQ. This CDR3 has 18 residues. V shed 0 bases and J 3 bases; nucleotides not matched to a gene: 12.

This clone was seen more than once but under ten times. This rearrangement joins TRBV7-9 to TRBJ2-3; 10 bases fit TRBD2. This CDR3 contains 16 residues. Germline V gene sequence: CDR1 SEHNR, CDR2 FQNEAQ (reference sequence). J was trimmed by 2 bases and V by 4 bases; bases with no gene match: 6. The CDR3 DNA reads as TGTGCCAGCAGCTCTAGCGGGAGAAGTCTCACAGATACGCAGTATTTT. This gives the protein CASSSSGRSLTDTQYF.

Here the CDR3 reads CASSGQGERNGYTF. The CDR3 DNA is TGTGCCAGCAGTGGGCAGGGGGAGAGAAATGGCTACACCTTC. The rearrangement joins TRBV25-1 to TRBJ1-2, with 7 bases matching TRBD1. The CDR3 spans 14 residues. In germline, CDR1 is MGHDK, CDR2 SYGVNS. The ends lost 4 bases at V and 6 bases at J; junction bases unmatched: 8.

The chain combines TRBV4-1 with TRBJ2-1, with 10 bases matching TRBD2. The ends lost 1 base at V and 0 bases at J; junction bases unmatched: 9. The CDR3 runs to 19 residues. Germline V gene data show CDR1 as MGHRA and CDR2 as YSYEKL. The CDR3 nucleotides are TGCGCCAGCAGCCAAGGGCTAGCGGGGGCCCTTAGCTCCTACAATGAGCAGTTCTTC. Amino acids: CASSQGLAGALSSYNEQFF.

This clone was observed a handful of times. The J gene is TRBJ2-7, the V gene TRBV7-8, with TRBD2 identical over 12 bases. Trimming took 3 bases from V and 5 from J; bases not matched to a gene: 5. The germline gives CDR1 SGHVS, CDR2 FQNEAQ. The CDR3 consists of 15 residues. The DNA for the CDR3 is TGTGCCAGCAGCTTTGCTAGCGGGAGGGCCGACGAGCAGTACTTC. This gives the protein CASSFASGRADEQYF. Looking up the rest from reference TRBV7-8 and TRBJ2-7 gives the full variable domain: GAGVSQSPRYKVAKRGQDVALRCDPISGHVSLFWYQQALGQGPEFLTYFQNEAQLDKSGLPSDRFFAERPEGSVSTLKIQRTQQEDSAVYLCASSFASGRADEQYFGPGTRLTVT.

The chain recombines TRBV7-3 with TRBJ2-3; tentative D call: TRBD2 (5 bases). The CDR3 has 14 amino acids. The V gene's germline CDR1 is SGHTA and CDR2 FQGTGA. Trimming left V 6 bases short and J 0 bases short, with 10 bases between. The CDR3 protein is CASSDGVSTDTQYF. CDR3 coding DNA: TGTGCCAGCAGTGACGGGGTTAGCACAGATACGCAGTATTTT.

This clone was seen a handful of times. The V and J genes are TRBV19 and TRBJ1-5; weak D call: TRBD1 (6 bases). Trimming took off 3 bases at V and 5 bases at J, with 11 bases between the two ends. Germline CDR1 is LNHDA and CDR2 is SQIVND (reference sequence). This CDR3 is 14 amino acids long. As DNA, the CDR3 is TGTGCCAGTAGTATGACCAGGGGTCATCAGCCCCAGCATTTT. Its translation is CASSMTRGHQPQHF.

There are a few counts of this clone. This rearrangement joins TRBV6-5 to TRBJ1-1; D gene unclear. The germline V and J ends were trimmed by 2 bases and 1 base, with 8 bases remaining between them. The CDR3 spans 14 residues. Germline V gene data show CDR1 as MNHEY and CDR2 as SVGAGI. The CDR3 DNA sequence: TGTGCCAGCAGTTACGCAGATTCGAACACTGAAGCTTTCTTT. It codes for CASSYADSNTEAFF.

The gene calls are TRBV27 and TRBJ1-1; no clear D gene. This CDR3 spans 13 amino acids. The germline V and J ends were trimmed by 5 bases and 3 bases, with 10 bases remaining between them. Germline CDR1 MNHEY, CDR2 SMNVEV (reference sequence). The DNA for the CDR3 is TGTGCCAGCAGTCTCCGGGGTGACACTGAAGCTTTCTTT. Amino acids: CASSLRGDTEAFF.

The chain employs TRBV30 and TRBJ2-1; D ambiguous. Germline CDR1 is GTSNPN and CDR2 is SVGIG (reference sequence). Trimming left V 3 bases short and J 5 bases short, with 5 bases between. There are 11 residues in the CDR3. The CDR3 sequence is CAWRQDNEQFF. The CDR3 DNA sequence: TGTGCCTGGAGGCAGGACAATGAGCAGTTCTTC.

Of note for this clone: One end of the junction is discordant with germline, which a read error may explain. The chain uses TRBV30 and TRBJ2-2, with TRBD2 as a possible D gene (5 bases). CDR1 is GTSNPN, CDR2 SVGIG, per germline (reference sequence). This CDR3 comprises 14 residues. The CDR3 sequence: CARTSRKNTGELFF. The CDR3 nucleotides are TGTGCTAGGACCTCACGGAAGAACACCGGGGAGCTATTTTTT.

The rearrangement uses TRBV5-6 and TRBJ2-7; D unresolved. Germline lookup yields CDR1 SGHDT and CDR2 YYEEEE. This CDR3 region has 13 residues. V lost 4 bases and J 2 bases, leaving 10 bases between the germline ends. The CDR3 is CASSPGVAYEQYF. The CDR3 coding sequence is TGTGCCAGCAGCCCCGGAGTGGCCTACGAGCAGTACTTC.

A few counts support this clone. The gene calls are TRBV30 and TRBJ2-7; D not resolved. The germline gives CDR1 GTSNPN, CDR2 SVGIG (reference sequence). The CDR3 spans 12 residues. V was clipped by 1 base and J by 7 bases, with 11 bases between them. The CDR3 DNA reads TGTGCCTGGAGTGGTGAAACGAGGGAGCAGTACTTC. Its protein product is CAWSGETREQYF.

This clone occurred a few times. The chain uses TRBV27 and TRBJ1-1; 12 bases are a match to TRBD1. V shed 5 bases and J 3 bases; nucleotides not matched to a gene: 10. There are 17 residues in the CDR3. Germline CDR1 is MNHEY and CDR2 is SMNVEV (reference sequence). In nucleotides, the CDR3 is TGTGCCAGCAGTCCTCCGGGACAGGGGGCTCGGTACACTGAAGCTTTCTTT. This codes for CASSPPGQGARYTEAFF.

This clone is a singleton in its sample. Here the CDR3 reads CASSPHDGGTNEKLFF. Here the CDR3 DNA reads TGTGCCAGCAGCCCCCATGACGGCGGCACTAATGAAAAACTGTTTTTT. The rearrangement joins TRBV7-2 to TRBJ1-4; D is undetermined. Deletions cut 5 bases from V and 2 bases from J, with 15 bases between. CDR3 length: 16 residues. The germline V gene encodes CDR1 SGHTA and CDR2 FQGNSA.

This clone appeared a few times. The chain has TRBV30 and TRBJ2-7; 7 nucleotides match TRBD2. Germline V lookup: CDR1 GTSNPN, CDR2 SVGIG (reference sequence). Trimming removed 8 bases from V and 7 bases from J; junction bases left unmatched: 8. The CDR3 is 11 residues long. CDR3 residues: CAGSGIGEQYF. The CDR3 bases are TGTGCCGGAAGCGGGATAGGGGAGCAGTACTTC.

The chain links TRBV30 to TRBJ2-2; 8 bases match TRBD2. The CDR3 length is 15 residues. V lost 5 bases, J lost 5 bases, and 10 bases stayed unmatched. Germline-derived CDR1 and CDR2 are GTSNPN and SVGIG (reference sequence). In DNA form, the CDR3 reads TGTGCCTGGGGACTAGCAAGTCTCGGGACCGGGGAGCTGTTTTTT. This gives the protein CAWGLASLGTGELFF.

This clone showed up just a few times. The chain is built from TRBV19 and TRBJ2-5; 15 bases agree with TRBD2. This CDR3 has 15 residues. V gave up 6 bases and J gave up 5 bases; unmatched junction bases: 4. Germline CDR1 reads LNHDA; CDR2 reads SQIVND (reference sequence). This chain's CDR3 is CASSRTSGRGETQYF. The CDR3 nucleotides are TGTGCCAGTAGCCGGACTAGCGGGAGGGGCGAGACCCAGTACTTC.

In this sample, this clone turned up a few times. V usage is TRBV7-9 and J usage is TRBJ2-7, with a weak D call TRBD2 (6 bases). CDR1 and CDR2 from the germline V gene are SEHNR and FQNEAQ (reference sequence). Trimming pared 5 bases from V and 4 bases from J, leaving 12 bases between. The CDR3 sequence is 13 residues long. This CDR3 is CASSGGGVYEQYF. The CDR3, as DNA: TGTGCCAGCAGCGGAGGCGGGGTATACGAGCAGTACTTC.

The chain links TRBV6-4 to TRBJ2-1; 8 bases match TRBD2. The CDR3 loop spans 15 amino acids. Trimming at V came to 2 bases and at J to 5 bases, leaving 5 bases not matched to a gene. Germline values: CDR1 MRHNA, CDR2 SNTAGT. The CDR3 is CASSDTAGANNEQFF. The CDR3 coding sequence is TGTGCCAGCAGTGACACAGCGGGAGCTAACAATGAGCAGTTCTTC.

This clone has just a few counts. V usage is TRBV18 and J usage is TRBJ2-5; 8 nucleotides agree with TRBD1. Germline V gene data show CDR1 as KGHSH and CDR2 as LQKENI. V shed 3 bases and J 1 base; nucleotides not matched to a gene: 7. This CDR3 contains 16 residues. In DNA form, the CDR3 reads TGTGCCAGCTCACCGGGACCTGGACAGGGCCAAGAGACCCAGTACTTC. Protein product: CASSPGPGQGQETQYF.